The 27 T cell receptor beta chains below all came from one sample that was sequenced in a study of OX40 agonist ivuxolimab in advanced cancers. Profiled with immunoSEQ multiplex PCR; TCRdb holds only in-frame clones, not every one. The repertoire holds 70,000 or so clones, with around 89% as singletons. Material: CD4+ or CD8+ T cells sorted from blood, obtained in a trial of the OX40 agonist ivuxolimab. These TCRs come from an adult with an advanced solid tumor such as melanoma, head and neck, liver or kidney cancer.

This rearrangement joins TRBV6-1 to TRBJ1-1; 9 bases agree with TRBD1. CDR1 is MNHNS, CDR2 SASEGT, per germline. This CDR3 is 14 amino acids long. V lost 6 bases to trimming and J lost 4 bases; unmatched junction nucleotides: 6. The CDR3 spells CASRDRGLTTEAFF. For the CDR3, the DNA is TGTGCCAGCAGGGACAGGGGCCTTACCACTGAAGCTTTCTTT.

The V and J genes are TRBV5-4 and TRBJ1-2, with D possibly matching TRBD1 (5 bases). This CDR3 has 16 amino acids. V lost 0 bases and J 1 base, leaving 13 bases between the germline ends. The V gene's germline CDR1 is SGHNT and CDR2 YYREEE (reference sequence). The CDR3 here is CASSLGRGVLNYGYTF. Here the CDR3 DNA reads TGTGCCAGCAGCTTGGGTAGAGGGGTCCTTAACTATGGCTACACCTTC.

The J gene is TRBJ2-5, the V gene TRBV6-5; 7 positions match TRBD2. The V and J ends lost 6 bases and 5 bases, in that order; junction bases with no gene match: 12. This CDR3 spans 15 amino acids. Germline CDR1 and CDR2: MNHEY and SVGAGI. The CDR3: CASSGTTDGRETQYF. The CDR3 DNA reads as TGTGCCAGCAGCGGGACTACCGACGGTAGGGAGACCCAGTACTTC.

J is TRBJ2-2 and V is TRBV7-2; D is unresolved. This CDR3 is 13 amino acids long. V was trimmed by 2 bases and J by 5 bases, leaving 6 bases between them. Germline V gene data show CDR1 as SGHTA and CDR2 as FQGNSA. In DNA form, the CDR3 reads TGTGCCAGCAGCTTAATACCAACCGGGGAGCTGTTTTTT. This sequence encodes CASSLIPTGELFF.

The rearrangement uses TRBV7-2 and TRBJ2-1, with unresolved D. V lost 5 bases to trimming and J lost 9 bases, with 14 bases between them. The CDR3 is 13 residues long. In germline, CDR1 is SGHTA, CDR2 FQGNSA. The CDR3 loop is CASSTLQVAEQFF. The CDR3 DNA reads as TGTGCCAGCAGCACTCTCCAGGTTGCTGAGCAGTTCTTC.

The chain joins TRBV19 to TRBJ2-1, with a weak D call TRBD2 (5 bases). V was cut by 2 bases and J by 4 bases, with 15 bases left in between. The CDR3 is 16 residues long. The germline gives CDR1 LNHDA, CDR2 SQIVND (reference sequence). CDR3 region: CASSIQARSGYNEQFF. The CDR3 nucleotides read TGTGCCAGTAGTATACAGGCCAGGTCGGGGTACAATGAGCAGTTCTTC.

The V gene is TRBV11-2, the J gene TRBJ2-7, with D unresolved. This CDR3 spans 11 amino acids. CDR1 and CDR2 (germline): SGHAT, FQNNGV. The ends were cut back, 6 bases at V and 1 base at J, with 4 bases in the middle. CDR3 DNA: TGTGCCAGCAGGCAATCCTACGAGCAGTACTTC. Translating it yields CASRQSYEQYF.

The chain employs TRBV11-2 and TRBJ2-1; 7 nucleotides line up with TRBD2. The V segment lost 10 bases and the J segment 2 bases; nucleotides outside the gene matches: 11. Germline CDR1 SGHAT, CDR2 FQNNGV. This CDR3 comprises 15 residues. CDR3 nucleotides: TGTGCCACCTCAAGATCCAGCGGGACCTACAATGAGCAGTTCTTC. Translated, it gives CATSRSSGTYNEQFF.

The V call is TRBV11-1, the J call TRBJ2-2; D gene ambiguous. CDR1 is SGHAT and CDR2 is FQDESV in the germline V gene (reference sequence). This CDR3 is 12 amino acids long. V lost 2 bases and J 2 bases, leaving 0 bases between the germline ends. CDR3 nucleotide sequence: TGTGCCAGCAGCTTAAACACCGGGGAGCTGTTTTTT. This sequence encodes CASSLNTGELFF.

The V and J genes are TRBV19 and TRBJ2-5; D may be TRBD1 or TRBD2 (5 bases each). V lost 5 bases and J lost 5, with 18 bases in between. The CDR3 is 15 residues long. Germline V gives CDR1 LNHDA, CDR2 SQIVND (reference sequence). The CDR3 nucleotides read TGTGCCAGTAGTGACCGGGGTGGGGGACCGGAGACCCAGTACTTC. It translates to CASSDRGGGPETQYF.

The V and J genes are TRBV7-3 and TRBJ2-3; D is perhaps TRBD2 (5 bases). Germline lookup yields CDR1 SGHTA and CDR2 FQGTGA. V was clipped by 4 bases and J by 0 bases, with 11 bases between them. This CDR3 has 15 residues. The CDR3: CASSSFAGSTDTQYF. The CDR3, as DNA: TGTGCCAGCAGCTCCTTTGCGGGCAGCACAGATACGCAGTATTTT.

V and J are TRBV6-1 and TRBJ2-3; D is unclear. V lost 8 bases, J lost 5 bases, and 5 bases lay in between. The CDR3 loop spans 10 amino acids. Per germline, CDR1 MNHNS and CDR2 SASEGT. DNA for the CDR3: TGTGCCAGCTTTAGAGATACGCAGTATTTT. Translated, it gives CASFRDTQYF.

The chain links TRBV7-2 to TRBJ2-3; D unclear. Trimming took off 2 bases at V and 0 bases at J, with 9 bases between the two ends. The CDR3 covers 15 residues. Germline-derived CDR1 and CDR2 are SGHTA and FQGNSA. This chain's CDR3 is CASSLRATSTDTQYF. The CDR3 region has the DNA TGTGCCAGCAGCTTAAGAGCCACTAGCACAGATACGCAGTATTTT.

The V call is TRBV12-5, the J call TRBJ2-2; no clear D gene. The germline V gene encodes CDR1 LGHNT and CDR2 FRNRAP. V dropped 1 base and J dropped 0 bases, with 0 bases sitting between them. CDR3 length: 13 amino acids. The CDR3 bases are TGTGCTAGTGGTTTGGCGAACACCGGGGAGCTGTTTTTT. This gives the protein CASGLANTGELFF. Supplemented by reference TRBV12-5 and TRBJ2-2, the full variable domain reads DARVTQTPRHKVTEMGQEVTMRCQPILGHNTVFWYRQTMMQGLELLAYFRNRAPLDDSGMPKDRFSAEMPDATLATLKIQPSEPRDSAVYFCASGLANTGELFFGEGSRLTVL.

The CDR3 protein is CASSLTSGWGNEQFF. The CDR3 nucleotides are TGCGCCAGCAGCCTTACTAGCGGCTGGGGGAATGAGCAGTTCTTC. This rearrangement joins TRBV5-1 to TRBJ2-1; 8 positions agree with TRBD2. The CDR3 is 15 residues long. Germline V gene data show CDR1 as SGHRS and CDR2 as YFSETQ. Trimming cost V 4 bases and J 7 bases; bases outside gene matches: 10.

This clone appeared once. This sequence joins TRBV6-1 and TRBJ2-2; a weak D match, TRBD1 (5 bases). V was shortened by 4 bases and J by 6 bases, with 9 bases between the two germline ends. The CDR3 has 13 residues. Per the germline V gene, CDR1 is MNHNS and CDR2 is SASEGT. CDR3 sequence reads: CASSAKGAGELFF. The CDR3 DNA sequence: TGTGCCAGCAGTGCTAAAGGGGCCGGGGAGCTGTTTTTT.

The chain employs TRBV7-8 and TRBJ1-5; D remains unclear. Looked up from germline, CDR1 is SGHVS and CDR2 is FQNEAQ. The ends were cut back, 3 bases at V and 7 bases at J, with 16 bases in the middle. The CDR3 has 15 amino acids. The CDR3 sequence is CASSLAPGRDQPQHF. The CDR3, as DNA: TGTGCCAGCAGCTTGGCCCCCGGCAGAGACCAGCCCCAGCATTTT. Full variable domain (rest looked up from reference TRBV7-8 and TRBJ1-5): GAGVSQSPRYKVAKRGQDVALRCDPISGHVSLFWYQQALGQGPEFLTYFQNEAQLDKSGLPSDRFFAERPEGSVSTLKIQRTQQEDSAVYLCASSLAPGRDQPQHFGDGTRLSIL.

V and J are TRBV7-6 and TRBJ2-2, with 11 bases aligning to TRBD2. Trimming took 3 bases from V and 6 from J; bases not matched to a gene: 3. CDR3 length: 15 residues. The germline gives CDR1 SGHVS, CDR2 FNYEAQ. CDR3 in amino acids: CASSFTSGSPGELFF. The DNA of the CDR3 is TGTGCCAGCAGCTTTACTAGCGGGAGCCCCGGGGAGCTGTTTTTT.

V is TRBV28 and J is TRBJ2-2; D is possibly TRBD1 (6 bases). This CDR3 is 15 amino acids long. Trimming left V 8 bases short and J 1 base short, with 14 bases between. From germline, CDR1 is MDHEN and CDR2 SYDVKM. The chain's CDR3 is CASLQGRRNTGELFF. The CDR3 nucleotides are TGTGCCAGCTTACAGGGCCGCCGGAACACCGGGGAGCTGTTTTTT.

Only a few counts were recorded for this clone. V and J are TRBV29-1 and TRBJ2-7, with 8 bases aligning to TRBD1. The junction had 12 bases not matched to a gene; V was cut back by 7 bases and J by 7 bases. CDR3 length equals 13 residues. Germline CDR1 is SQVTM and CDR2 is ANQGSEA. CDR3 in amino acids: CSAKGQGPSEQYF. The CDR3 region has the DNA TGCAGCGCAAAAGGACAGGGTCCATCGGAGCAGTACTTC.

For the CDR3, the DNA is TGCGCCAGCGGAAACAAGAGACAGGACTCCGGGACCCAGTACTTC. The encoded protein is CASGNKRQDSGTQYF. V usage is TRBV10-2 and J usage is TRBJ2-5; TRBD1 might be the D (6 bases). Germline assignment: CDR1 WSHSY and CDR2 SAAADI. The V and J ends lost 8 bases and 7 bases respectively, with 23 bases between them. The CDR3 has 15 amino acids.

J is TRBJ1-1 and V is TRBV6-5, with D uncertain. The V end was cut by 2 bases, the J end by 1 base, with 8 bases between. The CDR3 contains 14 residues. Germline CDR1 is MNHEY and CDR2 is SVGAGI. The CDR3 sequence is CASSYRHPNTEAFF. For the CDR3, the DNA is TGTGCCAGCAGTTACCGTCACCCGAACACTGAAGCTTTCTTT.

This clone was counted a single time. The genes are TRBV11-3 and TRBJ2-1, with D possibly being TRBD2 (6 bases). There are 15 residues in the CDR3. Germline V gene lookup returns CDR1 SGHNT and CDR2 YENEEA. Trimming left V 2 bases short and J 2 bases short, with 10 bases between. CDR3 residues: CASSLRREPYNEQFF. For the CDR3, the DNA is TGTGCCAGCAGCTTAAGGCGGGAACCCTACAATGAGCAGTTCTTC.

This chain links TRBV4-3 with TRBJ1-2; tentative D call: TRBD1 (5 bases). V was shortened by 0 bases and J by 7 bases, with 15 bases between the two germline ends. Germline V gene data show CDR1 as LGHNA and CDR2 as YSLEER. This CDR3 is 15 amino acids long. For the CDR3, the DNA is TGCGCCAGCAGCCAAGATAGCCTGGGGCGTCGTGGCTACACCTTC. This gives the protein CASSQDSLGRRGYTF.

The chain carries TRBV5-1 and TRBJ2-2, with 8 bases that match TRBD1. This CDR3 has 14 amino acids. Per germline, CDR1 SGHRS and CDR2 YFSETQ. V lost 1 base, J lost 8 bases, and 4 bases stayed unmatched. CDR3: CASSLRQGAGELFF. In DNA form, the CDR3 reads TGCGCCAGCAGCTTGAGGCAGGGGGCTGGGGAGCTGTTTTTT.

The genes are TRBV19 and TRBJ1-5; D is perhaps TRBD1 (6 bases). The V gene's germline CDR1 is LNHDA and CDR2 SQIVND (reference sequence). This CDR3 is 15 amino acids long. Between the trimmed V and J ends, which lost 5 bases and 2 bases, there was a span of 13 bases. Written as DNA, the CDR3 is TGTGCCAGTAGTGCTACAGGGACCGGCAATCAGCCCCAGCATTTT. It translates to CASSATGTGNQPQHF.

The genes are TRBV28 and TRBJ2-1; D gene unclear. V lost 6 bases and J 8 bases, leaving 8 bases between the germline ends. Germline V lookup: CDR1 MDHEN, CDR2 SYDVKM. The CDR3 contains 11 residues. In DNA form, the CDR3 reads TGTGCCAGCAGCCTGGTCCATGAGCAGTTCTTC. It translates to CASSLVHEQFF. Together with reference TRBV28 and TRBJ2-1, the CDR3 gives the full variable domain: DVKVTQSSRYLVKRTGEKVFLECVQDMDHENMFWYRQDPGLGLRLIYFSYDVKMKEKGDIPEGYSVSREKKERFSLILESASTNQTSMYLCASSLVHEQFFGPGTRLTVL.